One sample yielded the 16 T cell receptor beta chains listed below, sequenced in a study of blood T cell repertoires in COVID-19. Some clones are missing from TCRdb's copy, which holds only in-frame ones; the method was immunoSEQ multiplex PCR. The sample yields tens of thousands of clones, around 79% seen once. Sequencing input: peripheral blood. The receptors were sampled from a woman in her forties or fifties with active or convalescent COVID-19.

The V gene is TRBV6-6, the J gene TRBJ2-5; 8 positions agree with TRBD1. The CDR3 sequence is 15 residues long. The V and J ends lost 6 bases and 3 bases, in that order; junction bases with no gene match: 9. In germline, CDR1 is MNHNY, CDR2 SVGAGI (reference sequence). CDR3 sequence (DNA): TGTGCCAGCAGATTCCGGGACAGGCAAAAAGAGACCCAGTACTTC. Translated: CASRFRDRQKETQYF.

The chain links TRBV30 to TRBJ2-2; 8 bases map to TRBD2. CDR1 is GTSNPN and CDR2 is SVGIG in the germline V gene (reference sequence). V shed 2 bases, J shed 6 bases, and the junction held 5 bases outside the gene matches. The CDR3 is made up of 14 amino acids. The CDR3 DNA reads TGTGCCTGGAGTAGAGCGGGAGAGGCCGGGGAGCTGTTTTTT. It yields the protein CAWSRAGEAGELFF.

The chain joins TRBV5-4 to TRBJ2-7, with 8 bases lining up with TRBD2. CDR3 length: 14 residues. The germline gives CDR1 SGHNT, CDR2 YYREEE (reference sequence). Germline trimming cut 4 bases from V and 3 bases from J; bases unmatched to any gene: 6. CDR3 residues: CASSRSGRVYEQYF. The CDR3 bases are TGTGCCAGCAGCCGGAGCGGGAGAGTCTACGAGCAGTACTTC.

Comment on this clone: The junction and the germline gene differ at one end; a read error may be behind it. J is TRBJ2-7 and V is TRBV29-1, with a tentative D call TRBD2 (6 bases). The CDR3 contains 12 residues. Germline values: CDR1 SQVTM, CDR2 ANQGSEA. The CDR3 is CSVRRDSDEQYF. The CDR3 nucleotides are TGCAGCGTTAGACGGGACTCCGACGAGCAGTACTTC.

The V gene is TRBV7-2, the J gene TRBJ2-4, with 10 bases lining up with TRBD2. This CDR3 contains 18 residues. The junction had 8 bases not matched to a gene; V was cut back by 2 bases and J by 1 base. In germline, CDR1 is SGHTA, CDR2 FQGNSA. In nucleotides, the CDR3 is TGTGCCAGCAGCTTAAGTGCTAGCGGGAGCCCTGCCAAAAACATTCAGTACTTC. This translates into CASSLSASGSPAKNIQYF.

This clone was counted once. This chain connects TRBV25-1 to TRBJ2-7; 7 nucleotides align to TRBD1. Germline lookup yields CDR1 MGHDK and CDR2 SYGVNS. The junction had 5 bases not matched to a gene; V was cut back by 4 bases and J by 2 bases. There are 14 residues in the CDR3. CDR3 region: CASSVRDSTYEQYF. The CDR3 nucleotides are TGTGCCAGCAGTGTACGGGACAGCACCTACGAGCAGTACTTC.

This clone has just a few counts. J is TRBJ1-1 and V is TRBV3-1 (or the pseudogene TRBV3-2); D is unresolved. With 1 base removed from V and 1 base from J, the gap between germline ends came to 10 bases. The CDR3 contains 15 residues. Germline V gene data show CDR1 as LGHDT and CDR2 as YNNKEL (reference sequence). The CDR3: CASSQAVYGNTEAFF. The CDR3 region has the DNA TGTGCCAGCAGCCAAGCGGTGTACGGGAACACTGAAGCTTTCTTT.

DNA for the CDR3: TGCGCCAGCAGCTTAGCCCAGGGACAGGGGTTTGAAGCTTTCTTT. Protein: CASSLAQGQGFEAFF. The chain links TRBV5-1 to TRBJ1-1, with 10 bases aligning to TRBD1. This CDR3 spans 15 amino acids. CDR1 and CDR2 (germline): SGHRS, YFSETQ. Trimming removed 2 bases from V and 7 bases from J; junction bases left unmatched: 8.

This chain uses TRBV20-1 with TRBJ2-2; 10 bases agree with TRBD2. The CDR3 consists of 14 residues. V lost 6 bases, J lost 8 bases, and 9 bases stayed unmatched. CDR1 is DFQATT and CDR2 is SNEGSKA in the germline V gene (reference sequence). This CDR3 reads CSASSGRLAGELFF. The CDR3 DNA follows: TGCAGTGCCAGTAGCGGGAGGCTGGCGGGGGAGCTGTTTTTT.

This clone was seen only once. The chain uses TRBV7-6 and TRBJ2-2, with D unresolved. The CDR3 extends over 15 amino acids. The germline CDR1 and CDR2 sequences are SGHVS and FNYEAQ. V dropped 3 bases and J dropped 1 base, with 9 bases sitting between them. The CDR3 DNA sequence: TGTGCCAGCAGCTTCATCGCGGAGAACACCGGGGAGCTGTTTTTT. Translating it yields CASSFIAENTGELFF.

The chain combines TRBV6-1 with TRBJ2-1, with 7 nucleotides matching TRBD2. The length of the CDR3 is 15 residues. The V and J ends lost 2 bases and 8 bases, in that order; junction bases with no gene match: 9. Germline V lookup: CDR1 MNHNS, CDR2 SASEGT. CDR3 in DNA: TGTGCCAGCAGTGAATGGCGGGAGCGCCCCCATGAGCAGTTCTTC. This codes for CASSEWRERPHEQFF.

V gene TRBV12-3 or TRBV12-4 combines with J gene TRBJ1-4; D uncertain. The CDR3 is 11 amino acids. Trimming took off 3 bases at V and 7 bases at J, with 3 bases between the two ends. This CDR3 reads CASSFSEKLFF. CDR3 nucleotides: TGTGCCAGCAGTTTCTCTGAAAAACTGTTTTTT.

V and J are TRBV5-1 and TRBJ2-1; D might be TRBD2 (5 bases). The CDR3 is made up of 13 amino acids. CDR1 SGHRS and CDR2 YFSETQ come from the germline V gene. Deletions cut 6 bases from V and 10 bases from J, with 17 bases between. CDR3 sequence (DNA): TGCGCCAGCAACGCGGGCCGTCTTGGGGAGCAGTTCTTC. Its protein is CASNAGRLGEQFF.

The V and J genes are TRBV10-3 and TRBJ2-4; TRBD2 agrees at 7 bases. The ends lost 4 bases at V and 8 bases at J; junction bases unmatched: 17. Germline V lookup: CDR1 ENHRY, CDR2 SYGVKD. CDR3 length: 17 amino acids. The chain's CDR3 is CAISVNRGVSFGDIQYF. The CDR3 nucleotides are TGTGCCATCAGTGTCAACCGGGGGGTAAGCTTTGGCGACATTCAGTACTTC.

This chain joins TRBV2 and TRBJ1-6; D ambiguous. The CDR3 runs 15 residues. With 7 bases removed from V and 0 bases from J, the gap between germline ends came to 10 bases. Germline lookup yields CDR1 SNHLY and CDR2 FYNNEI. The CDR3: CASTSPGSYNSPLHF. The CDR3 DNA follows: TGTGCCAGCACGTCCCCCGGCTCCTATAATTCACCCCTCCACTTT.

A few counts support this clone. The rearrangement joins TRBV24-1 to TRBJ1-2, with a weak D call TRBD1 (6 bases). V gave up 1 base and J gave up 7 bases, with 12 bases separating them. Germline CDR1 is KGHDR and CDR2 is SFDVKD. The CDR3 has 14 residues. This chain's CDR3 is CATSDFRQGIGYTF. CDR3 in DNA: TGTGCCACCAGTGATTTTCGCCAGGGGATTGGCTACACCTTC.